Given below is one T cell receptor (beta chain) in context. This entry belongs to a study of shared clonotypes between healthy human individuals. In the study overall: Donors had three CD4 naive, three CD4 memory, two CD8 naive and one CD8 memory plate apiece.

Sequenced by immunoSEQ multiplex PCR; TCRdb stores in-frame clones only, minus some. The sample lists roughly 2.5 million clones; roughly nine tenths were seen once. Losses at the gene ends were 4 bases for V and 6 bases for J; bases not matched to a gene: 6. The germline CDR1 and CDR2 sequences are SGHRS and YFSETQ. The CDR3 has 14 residues. Sequenced material: naive CD4+ T cells sorted from blood. Subset: CD45RA+ positively selected. This sequence joins TRBV5-1 and TRBJ2-1; 8 bases are shared with TRBD2. This TCR derives from a man between 18 and 35 years old in good health. For the CDR3, the DNA is TGCGCCAGCAGCCCGGTAGCGGGGAGCAATGAGCAGTTCTTC. Translation gives CASSPVAGSNEQFF.